Below are 3 T cell receptor beta chains sequenced from a single sample in a study of regulatory T cells in long-lasting Graves disease. HTBI primers from iRepertoire and Arm-PCR of CDR3 regions yielded the TCR beta libraries. TCRdb itself ran the multiplex PCR reads through MiXCR, one entry per CDR3 protein. The sample records 350,000 to 500,000 distinct CDR3 sequences, 16% being singletons. The time point here: newly diagnosed GD, antithyroid drugs for less than 3 months. The TCR library was made from RNA extracted from PBMCs. This sample also belongs to another study, concerning T cells in Graves' hyperthyroidism and ophthalmopathy.

The sequencing used peripheral blood mononuclear cells (PBMCs), collected at new diagnosis, from a patient treated with antithyroid drugs. The receptors were gathered from a woman in her late teens or twenties with Graves disease.

The rearrangement links TRBV20-1 to TRBJ2-6; D is ambiguous. Germline values: CDR1 DFQATT, CDR2 SNEGSKA (reference sequence). The CDR3 length is 14 residues. Trimming pared 1 base from V and 0 bases from J, leaving 4 bases between. The CDR3 protein is CSARGISGANVLTF. CDR3 DNA sequence: TGCAGTGCTAGAGGCATCTCTGGGGCCAACGTCCTGACTTTC.

This clonotype was picked up many times. The CDR3 nucleotides are TGTGCCAGCAGCCAAGGTGGGAGCGGGAGTACAGATACGCAGTATTTT. Residues: CASSQGGSGSTDTQYF. The chain uses TRBV14 and TRBJ2-3; 8 nucleotides agree with TRBD2. The CDR3 consists of 16 residues. Germline V CDR1 and CDR2: SGHDN, FVKESK. V trimming: 1 base; J trimming: 3 bases; junction bases outside the gene matches: 6.

This clonotype came up many times. The chain is built from TRBV7-8 and TRBJ2-1; 12 positions agree with TRBD2. V was pared by 6 bases and J by 10 bases, with 10 bases of the junction left unmatched. CDR1 and CDR2 (germline): SGHVS, FQNEAQ. The CDR3 is 15 amino acids. The CDR3 DNA follows: TGTGCCAGCAGAAGACTAGCGGGAGTACGATCCGAGCAGTTCTTC. Amino acids: CASRRLAGVRSEQFF.